This T cell receptor beta chain is from a study of OX40 agonist ivuxolimab in advanced cancers. Only in-frame clones appear in the TCRdb table, and some are missing; sequencing was by immunoSEQ multiplex PCR. The sample includes about 40,000 clones, 70% to 90% of them seen just once. The CDR3 spans 15 residues. Germline V gene data show CDR1 as MNHEY and CDR2 as SMNVEV (reference sequence). V shed 2 bases, J shed 6 bases, and the junction held 5 bases outside the gene matches. Regarding the study as a whole: Clones of CD4+ and CD8+ blood T cells grew by week 6 at doses of 0.1 to 3.0 mg/kg.

As regards this clone: Antigen specificity is unknown.

This clonotype was obtained from an adult with an advanced solid tumor such as melanoma, head and neck, liver or kidney cancer. This sequence joins TRBV27 and TRBJ2-1; 9 bases map to TRBD2. Sequencing used CD4+ or CD8+ T cells sorted from blood, obtained in a trial of the OX40 agonist ivuxolimab. The CDR3 region is CASSLGTSSVNEQFF. The CDR3 DNA follows: TGTGCCAGCAGTTTAGGGACTAGCTCGGTCAATGAGCAGTTCTTC.